This T cell receptor (beta chain) was found in a study of spatial heterogeneity in lung cancer. About the research overall: For the average unique TCR and UMI combination, more than eight occurrences appeared in raw reads.

A distinct unique molecular identifier was carried by each TCR cDNA molecule. MiXCR was run by TCRdb on the 5' RACE reads, yielding one entry per CDR3 protein. The sample holds some 4,000 distinct CDR3 sequences, roughly 8% seen once. Time point: sample taken at primary tumor resection. Whole RNA obtained from tumor, nontumor lung or frozen PBMC underwent sequencing without sorting. Germline V gene data show CDR1 as SGHTA and CDR2 as FQGNSA. Trimming shortened V by 7 bases and J by 0 bases, and 13 bases separated the two germline ends. This CDR3 has 14 amino acids. This clonotype is labeled medium-sized (0.01 to 0.1%).

This sample comprised PBMCs, obtained at surgery. The source of this sequence is a female donor with early-stage non-small cell lung cancer. The rearrangement links TRBV7-2 to TRBJ2-7; D perhaps matches TRBD1 (5 bases). The CDR3 bases are TGTGCCAGCACCAGGGCCGTAAGCTCCTACGAGCAGTACTTC. This encodes CASTRAVSSYEQYF.